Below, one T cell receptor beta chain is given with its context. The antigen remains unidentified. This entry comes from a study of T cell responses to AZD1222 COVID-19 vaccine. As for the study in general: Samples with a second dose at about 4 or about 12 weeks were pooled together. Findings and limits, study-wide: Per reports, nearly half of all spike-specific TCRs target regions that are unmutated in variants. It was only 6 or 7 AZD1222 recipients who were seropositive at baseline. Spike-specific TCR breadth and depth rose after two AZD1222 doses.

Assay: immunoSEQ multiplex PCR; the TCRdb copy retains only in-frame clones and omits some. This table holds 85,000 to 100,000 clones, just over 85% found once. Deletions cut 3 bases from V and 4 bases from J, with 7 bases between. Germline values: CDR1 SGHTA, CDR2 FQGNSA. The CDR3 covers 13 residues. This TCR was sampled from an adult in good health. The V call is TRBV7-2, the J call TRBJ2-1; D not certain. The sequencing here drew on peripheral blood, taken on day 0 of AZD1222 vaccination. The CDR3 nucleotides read TGTGCCAGCAGCTTCAGAGCTTACAATGAGCAGTTCTTC. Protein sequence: CASSFRAYNEQFF.